The clone carrying this T cell receptor (beta chain) was seen a few times. Its antigen is not identified. Other DNA sequences in the sample encode the same CDR3. ViraFEST assay sequencing came after antigen-specific CD4+ T cells were expanded with viral peptide pools. The authors isolated CD4+ T cells after less than eleven days of culture. Two doses of either BNT162b2 or mRNA-1273 were given to each participant. CDR1 and CDR2 from the germline V gene are KGHSH and LQKENI. This CDR3 contains 14 residues. V lost 1 base, J lost 0 bases, and 6 bases lay in between. The protocol was immunoSEQ multiplex PCR, while the TCRdb copy is restricted to in-frame clones and leaves out a portion. The data contain about 50,000 clones, around three quarters of them singletons. These data are taken from a study of vaccination effects on CD4 cells after COVID-19. As for the study in general: It was a median of 72 days after the second dose that post-vaccine samples were obtained.

Notes on the study in general: Few convalescent patients were studied, and early post-infection samples were lacking.

Here the sequenced sample was CD4+ T cells from PBMCs cultured with HCoV-OC43 spike peptides, taken after COVID-19 vaccination. Subset reported: HCoV-OC43 spike overlapping peptide pool stimulation. This receptor was obtained from a human donor who received a COVID-19 vaccine. V and J are TRBV18 and TRBJ1-1, with no clear D. As DNA, the CDR3 is TGTGCCAGCTCACCACAGGTTATGAACACTGAAGCTTTCTTT. Translating it yields CASSPQVMNTEAFF.